This T cell receptor (beta chain) was identified during a study of shared clonotypes between healthy human individuals. As for the study in general: Each donor's CD4 naive and CD4 memory cells filled three plates apiece, CD8 naive two, and CD8 memory one. Notes on the study in general: Naive CD4 clonotypes overlapped across a few donors at approximately 5%. Generation of non-shared clonotypes was less probable than generation of clonotypes shared by all four donors. The researchers took only blood, and tissue repertoires probably look different.

Assay used: immunoSEQ multiplex PCR; TCRdb lists only in-frame clones, some missing. In the table there are approximately 530,000 clones, around 95% of which are singletons. With 2 bases removed from V and 4 bases from J, the gap between germline ends came to 14 bases. This CDR3 contains 16 residues. CDR1 is KGHSH and CDR2 is LQKENI in the germline V gene. As concerns this clone: What it binds is not known.

Sequencing was done on a sample of naive CD4+ T cells sorted from blood. The sample's subset: CD45RA+ positively selected. This receptor was obtained from a woman younger than 45 in good health. The V and J genes are TRBV18 and TRBJ1-4; D gene ambiguous. Here the CDR3 DNA reads TGTGCCAGCTCACCAGCAGTAACGAGCCTTAATGAAAAACTGTTTTTT. This translates into CASSPAVTSLNEKLFF. Variable domain in full (rest from reference TRBV18 and TRBJ1-4): NAGVMQNPRHLVRRRGQEARLRCSPMKGHSHVYWYRQLPEEGLKFMVYLQKENIIDESGMPKERFSAEFPKEGPSILRIQQVVRGDSAAYFCASSPAVTSLNEKLFFGSGTQLSVL.